This is a list of T cell receptor beta chains from one sample in a study of regulatory T cells in long-lasting Graves disease. TCRdb processed the multiplex PCR reads anew with MiXCR; each CDR3 protein has one entry. This repertoire shows hundreds of thousands of distinct CDR3 sequences, around 16% found once; its top ten account for 20% to 30%. These records were also assigned to another study, of T cells in Graves' hyperthyroidism and ophthalmopathy.

Material: peripheral blood mononuclear cells (PBMCs), obtained at new diagnosis, from a patient treated with antithyroid drugs. The source is a middle-aged woman with Graves disease. Each CDR3 is given with its conserved first and last residue. Each record gives: J gene, V gene, D gene, clone size, CDR3 DNA, CDR3 protein. The D gene is left open where the match is weak. Clone sizes are given selectively: once, few, many, or a class where the clone is expanded.

>TRBJ1-3|TRBV28|TRBD1|many
TGTGCCAGCAGAACAGGGGGCTCAGCTGGAAACACCATATATTTT
CASRTGGSAGNTIYF
>TRBJ1-2|TRBV6-4|-|-
TGTGCCAGCGCACCTTCTGAAGCTAACTATGGCTACACCTTC
CASAPSEANYGYTF
>TRBJ2-7|TRBV12-3/TRBV12-4|-|many
TGTGCCAGCAGTTTAACCGACGGCGAGCAGTACTTC
CASSLTDGEQYF
>TRBJ1-1|TRBV6-9|-|many
TGTGCCAGCAGTTACTCGAAGAGGGATATTTGGAGCACTGAAGCTTTCTTT
CASSYSKRDIWSTEAFF
>TRBJ2-7|TRBV20-1|-|-
TGCAGTGCTGTGACGCCAGCCTTGGACGAGCAGTACTTC
CSAVTPALDEQYF
>TRBJ1-2|TRBV9|-|few
TGTGCCAGCAGCGTAGGCGGGCAGAGCACTAACTATGGCTACACCTTC
CASSVGGQSTNYGYTF
>TRBJ1-3|TRBV3-1|-|many
TGTGCCAGCAGCCAAGGACCAACAGCTTCTGGAAACACCATATATTTT
CASSQGPTASGNTIYF
>TRBJ1-4|TRBV3-1|-|-
TGTGCCAGCAGCCCTACGTTGCCCGGGCGGGAAAAACCGTTTTTT
CASSPTLPGREKPFF
>TRBJ2-1|TRBV7-9|-|few
TGTGCCAGCAGCTTACTGCTTGACGTGTACAATGAGCAGTTCTTC
CASSLLLDVYNEQFF
>TRBJ1-5|TRBV2|-|many
TGTGCCAGCAGTGTCGAAGGACAGAATCAGCCCCAGCATTTT
CASSVEGQNQPQHF
>TRBJ2-3|TRBV11-2|TRBD2|many
TGTGCCAGCAGCCTAGGGACTAGTTCTAGCACAGATACGCAGTATTTT
CASSLGTSSSTDTQYF
>TRBJ1-3|TRBV29-1|-|-
TGCAGCGTTAAAAAGGAAGGAAACACCATATATTTT
CSVKKEGNTIYF
>TRBJ1-2|TRBV19|-|-
TGTGCCAGTCGTAGAGCAATCTATGGCTACACCTTC
CASRRAIYGYTF
>TRBJ2-1|TRBV5-4|-|few
TGTGCCAGCAGCTTTCGGGGGAGGAGTGAGCAGTTCTTC
CASSFRGRSEQFF
>TRBJ2-3|TRBV6-1|TRBD2|-
TGTGCCAGCAACAATGCCGGGAGCGGGGGTCTTGATACGCAGTATTTT
CASNNAGSGGLDTQYF
>TRBJ1-6|TRBV27|-|many
TGTGCCAGCAGTTTATCCCCGAGTGTTTCACCCCTCCACTTT
CASSLSPSVSPLHF
>TRBJ1-4|TRBV9|TRBD1|few
TGTGCCAGCAGCGCCCTGCCCCGACAGGGGGGTTGGGAAAAACTGTTTTTT
CASSALPRQGGWEKLFF
>TRBJ1-3|TRBV9|-|many
TGTGCCAGCAGCGTGGGGGGGGCTTCTGGAAACACCATATATTTT
CASSVGGASGNTIYF
>TRBJ2-3|TRBV3-1|-|many
TGTGCCAGCAGCCAAGCGATGCTAGCGAGCACAGATACGCAGTATTTT
CASSQAMLASTDTQYF
>TRBJ2-1|TRBV24-1|-|-
TGTGCCACCAGTGATCCACTAGGGGGGGAGCAGTTCTTC
CATSDPLGGEQFF
>TRBJ1-1|TRBV29-1|TRBD1|many
TGCAGCGCTGCGAGGCAGGGGGCAATTGAAGCTTTCTTT
CSAARQGAIEAFF
>TRBJ1-5|TRBV28|-|few
TGTGCCAGCAGGTGCAGGGTTAATCAGCCCCAGCATTTT
CASRCRVNQPQHF
>TRBJ1-1|TRBV6-1|-|-
TGTGCCAGCAGTGAATATGGAGGGGCCACTGAAGCTTTCTTT
CASSEYGGATEAFF
>TRBJ2-2|TRBV3-1|-|-
TGTGCCAGCAGCCAATTCCCGGACACCGGGGAGCTGTTTTTT
CASSQFPDTGELFF
>TRBJ2-3|TRBV7-6|-|few
TGTGCCAGCAGCTTAGGACTTACCACAGATACGCAGTATTTT
CASSLGLTTDTQYF
>TRBJ1-2|TRBV7-2|TRBD1|few
TGTGCCAGCAGCTTAGTTTGGGACAGAAATTCATATGGCTACACCTTC
CASSLVWDRNSYGYTF
>TRBJ1-3|TRBV4-2|TRBD1|few
TGTGCCAGCAGCCAAGACCCGACAGGGTCTGGAAACACCATATATTTT
CASSQDPTGSGNTIYF
>TRBJ2-2|TRBV18|-|-
TGTGCCAGCTCACCAGCCGTGGAGGGCCCCGACACCGGGGAGCTGTTTTTT
CASSPAVEGPDTGELFF
>TRBJ1-6|TRBV14|-|-
TGTGCCAGCAGCCCCAAACAGGGTTCCTATTCACCCCTCCACTTT
CASSPKQGSYSPLHF
>TRBJ1-1|TRBV3-1|-|many
TGTGCCAGCAGCCAAGGGCCGGGGGCGGGAGCTTTCTTT
CASSQGPGAGAFF
>TRBJ1-5|TRBV19|-|-
TGTGCCAGTCACACGGACTTGTCGGGTCAGCCCCAGCATTTT
CASHTDLSGQPQHF
>TRBJ2-7|TRBV14|TRBD2|-
TGTGCCAGCAGCCAAGAGATGCGGGGGGCGTTTCTGACCTACGAGCAGTACTTC
CASSQEMRGAFLTYEQYF
>TRBJ1-6|TRBV4-1|TRBD1|-
TGCGCCAGCAGCCTCGGACAGGGTACGGATTCACCCCTCCACTTT
CASSLGQGTDSPLHF
>TRBJ1-6|TRBV7-8|TRBD1|-
TGTGCCAGCAGCTTAGCGGACAGGGCGGGTAATTCACCCCTCCACTTT
CASSLADRAGNSPLHF
>TRBJ1-5|TRBV6-2/TRBV6-3|-|once
TGTGCCAGCAGTACCTACGGAAATAGCAATCAGCCCCAGCATTTT
CASSTYGNSNQPQHF
>TRBJ1-3|TRBV20-1|-|few
TGCAGTGCTCCCCAGACAGGTACCTCTGGAAACACCATATATTTT
CSAPQTGTSGNTIYF
>TRBJ2-5|TRBV2|-|many
TGTGCCAGCGAAGGGGCGGTTTTAGAGACCCAGTACTTC
CASEGAVLETQYF
>TRBJ2-3|TRBV6-1|-|many
TGTGCCAGCAGTGACTATGGAGATACGCAGTATTTT
CASSDYGDTQYF
>TRBJ1-1|TRBV5-1|TRBD1|many
TGCGCCAGCAGCCACAGGGGGTTGAACACTGAAGCTTTCTTT
CASSHRGLNTEAFF
>TRBJ2-7|TRBV6-1|TRBD1|many
TGTGCCAGCAGCGCCGGGACAGGGGTTTCCTACGAGCAGTACTTC
CASSAGTGVSYEQYF
>TRBJ1-4|TRBV3-1|-|few
TGTGCCAGCAGCCAACTCGACAGGACAACTAATGAAAAACTGTTTTTT
CASSQLDRTTNEKLFF
>TRBJ2-3|TRBV6-2/TRBV6-3|TRBD1|many
TGTGCCAGCAGTTACGGACAGGGTCAAATGGGTTTGGATACGCAGTATTTT
CASSYGQGQMGLDTQYF
>TRBJ1-6|TRBV12-3/TRBV12-4|-|-
TGTGCCAGCTGGAGGGACCTTAATTCACCCCTCCACTTT
CASWRDLNSPLHF
>TRBJ1-5|TRBV5-6|-|once
TGTGCCAGCAGCTTGGGGTGGGACAATGATCAGCCCCAGCATTTT
CASSLGWDNDQPQHF
>TRBJ2-1|TRBV7-9|-|few
TGTGCCAGCAAACCAGGGGTTCAGGATGAGCAGTTCTTC
CASKPGVQDEQFF
>TRBJ1-5|TRBV2|-|many
TGTGCCAGCAGGGCCGGGAGCACGGACAATCAGCCCCAGCATTTT
CASRAGSTDNQPQHF
>TRBJ1-1|TRBV11-3|-|many
TGTGCCAGCCGAAAGAACACTGAAGCTTTCTTT
CASRKNTEAFF
>TRBJ2-7|TRBV28|-|few
TGTGCCAGCAGTTTTGGGGGAGGGGACAACTACGAGCAGTACTTC
CASSFGGGDNYEQYF
>TRBJ2-1|TRBV5-8|TRBD2|-
TGTGCCAGCAGGCTCCCGGGACTAGCGGGGGGGCCGCACAACTTC
CASRLPGLAGGPHNF
>TRBJ2-2|TRBV24-1|TRBD2|-
TGTGCCACCAGTGATCCAACTAGCGGGGTTTTGTTCACCGGGGAGCTGTTTTTT
CATSDPTSGVLFTGELFF